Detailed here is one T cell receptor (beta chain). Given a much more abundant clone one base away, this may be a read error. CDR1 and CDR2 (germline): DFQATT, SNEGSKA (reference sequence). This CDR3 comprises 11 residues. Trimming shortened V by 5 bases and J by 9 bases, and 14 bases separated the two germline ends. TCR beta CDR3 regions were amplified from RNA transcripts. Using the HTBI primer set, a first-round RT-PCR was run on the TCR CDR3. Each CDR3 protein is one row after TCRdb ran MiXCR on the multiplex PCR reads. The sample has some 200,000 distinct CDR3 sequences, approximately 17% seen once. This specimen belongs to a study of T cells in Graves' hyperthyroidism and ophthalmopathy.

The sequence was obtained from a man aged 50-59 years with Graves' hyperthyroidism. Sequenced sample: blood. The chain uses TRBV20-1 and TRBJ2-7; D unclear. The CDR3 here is CSASASRGQYF. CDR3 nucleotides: TGCAGTGCTTCAGCGTCCAGAGGGCAGTACTTC.